The 17 T cell receptor beta chains below come from one sample, sequenced in a study of T cell responses to AZD1222 COVID-19 vaccine (dated by TCRdb to 2020 to 2022). The library was prepared using the immunoSEQ multiplex PCR assay. Here the immuneACCESS table is served through TCRdb, limited to in-frame sequences with V and J called. Missing clones are a known gap in these copies; in checked studies unresolved V genes cover under half, and the rest lacks a known reason. The sample table lists about 120,000 clones, 80% to 90% of them with a count of one. Less than 11% of the sample is held by the ten biggest clonotypes. The time point label corresponds to: baseline before first vaccination. The sequencing used peripheral blood, collected on day 0 of AZD1222 vaccination. The receptors come from an adult in good health.

This rearrangement joins TRBV3-1 (or the pseudogene TRBV3-2) to TRBJ2-5; D unclear. The CDR3 length is 15 residues. Per the germline V gene, CDR1 is LGHDT and CDR2 is YNNKEL (reference sequence). Trimming removed 0 bases from V and 2 bases from J, with 10 bases in between. As DNA, the CDR3 is TGTGCCAGCAGCCAAGACGGGTTAGGTCAAGAGACCCAGTACTTC. Translating gives CASSQDGLGQETQYF.

V is TRBV6-1 and J is TRBJ2-3; D gene unclear. Per the germline V gene, CDR1 is MNHNS and CDR2 is SASEGT. Deletions cut 2 bases from V and 8 bases from J, with 8 bases between. The CDR3 consists of 12 residues. The CDR3, as DNA: TGTGCCAGCAGTGAATTAGGTGTTACGCAGTATTTT. This translates into CASSELGVTQYF.

The CDR3: CASSLLGQGGGTQYF. The CDR3 region has the DNA TGTGCCAGCAGTTTATTGGGACAGGGAGGGGGTACCCAGTACTTC. The rearrangement uses TRBV2 and TRBJ2-5, with 9 bases aligning to TRBD1. CDR1 is SNHLY and CDR2 is FYNNEI in the germline V gene. The CDR3 extends over 15 amino acids. The trim removed 5 bases at V and 8 bases at J, leaving 12 bases unmatched.

The V call is TRBV7-9, the J call TRBJ2-1, with D tentatively TRBD2 (6 bases). V shed 5 bases and J shed 6 bases, with 20 bases lying between them. This CDR3 region has 16 residues. Germline CDR1 reads SEHNR; CDR2 reads FQNEAQ (reference sequence). The CDR3 here is CASSPLGTQRGNEQFF. The CDR3 DNA is TGTGCCAGCAGCCCTTTGGGGACTCAAAGGGGCAATGAGCAGTTCTTC. Combining the CDR3 with reference TRBV7-9 and TRBJ2-1 gives the whole variable domain DTGVSQNPRHKITKRGQNVTFRCDPISEHNRLYWYRQTLGQGPEFLTYFQNEAQLEKSRLLSDRFSAERPKGSFSTLEIQRTEQGDSAMYLCASSPLGTQRGNEQFFGPGTRLTVL.

V gene TRBV27 combines with J gene TRBJ1-1; 8 bases are shared with TRBD1. CDR3 size: 15 residues. The V and J ends lost 5 bases and 1 base, in that order; junction bases with no gene match: 6. The germline CDR1 and CDR2 sequences are MNHEY and SMNVEV (reference sequence). The CDR3 DNA reads TGTGCCAGCAGTCCCAGGGGGCTGCCGAACACTGAAGCTTTCTTT. Translation gives CASSPRGLPNTEAFF.

V usage is TRBV9 and J usage is TRBJ2-7; TRBD1 might be the D (5 bases). V dropped 0 bases and J dropped 6 bases, with 16 bases sitting between them. The V gene's germline CDR1 is SGDLS and CDR2 YYNGEE. The CDR3 length is 15 residues. The CDR3 spells CASSVGPPGQGEQYF. CDR3 sequence (DNA): TGTGCCAGCAGCGTAGGTCCCCCAGGGCAGGGCGAGCAGTACTTC.

Comments on this clone: The same CDR3 can be traced to other DNA sequences in this sample. The gene calls are TRBV18 and TRBJ2-3; D is unclear. Germline values: CDR1 KGHSH, CDR2 LQKENI. V dropped 6 bases and J dropped 0 bases, with 7 bases sitting between them. The CDR3 loop spans 13 amino acids. Written as DNA, the CDR3 is TGTGCCAGCTCCCCTCCTAGCACAGATACGCAGTATTTT. Translated, it gives CASSPPSTDTQYF.

This chain joins TRBV4-1 and TRBJ1-4; 7 nucleotides match TRBD1. Germline V gene sequence: CDR1 MGHRA, CDR2 YSYEKL. The CDR3 consists of 15 residues. V shed 0 bases, J shed 8 bases, and the junction held 6 bases outside the gene matches. CDR3 amino acids: CASSQDTQGDEKLFF. CDR3 coding DNA: TGCGCCAGCAGCCAAGATACCCAGGGGGACGAAAAACTGTTTTTT.

CDR3 coding DNA: TGTGCCAGTACCAGGGCAGCGGGGGCAGGGAATGAGCAGTTCTTC. Protein: CASTRAAGAGNEQFF. V and J are TRBV19 and TRBJ2-1; 8 nucleotides line up with TRBD2. The CDR3 totals 15 residues. The V and J ends lost 7 bases and 7 bases, in that order; junction bases with no gene match: 12. Germline assignment: CDR1 LNHDA and CDR2 SQIVND (reference sequence). The complete variable domain, with remaining parts taken from reference TRBV19 and TRBJ2-1, reads DGGITQSPKYLFRKEGQNVTLSCEQNLNHDAMYWYRQDPGQGLRLIYYSQIVNDFQKGDIAEGYSVSREKKESFPLTVTSAQKNPTAFYLCASTRAAGAGNEQFFGPGTRLTVL.

The chain joins TRBV12-3 or TRBV12-4 to TRBJ1-2; D is perhaps TRBD1 (6 bases). The CDR3 is made up of 13 amino acids. Deletions cut 5 bases from V and 3 bases from J, with 10 bases between. CDR3 residues: CASSNREDYGYTF. In DNA, the CDR3 is TGTGCCAGCAGTAACAGGGAGGACTATGGCTACACCTTC.

This chain uses TRBV4-2 with TRBJ2-7, with 7 bases identical to TRBD1. V gave up 4 bases and J gave up 1 base; unmatched junction bases: 4. The CDR3 is made up of 14 amino acids. CDR1 is LGHNA, CDR2 YNFKEQ, per germline. CDR3 amino acids: CASSLGQASYEQYF. CDR3 coding DNA: TGTGCCAGCAGCCTCGGACAGGCATCCTACGAGCAGTACTTC.

V and J are TRBV7-2 and TRBJ1-2, with a weak D call TRBD1 (5 bases). CDR1 is SGHTA and CDR2 is FQGNSA in the germline V gene. The V end lost 4 bases, the J end lost 4 bases, and 10 bases lay between the germline ends. This CDR3 is 13 amino acids long. The CDR3 nucleotides read TGTGCCAGCAGCTCCAGGGACGCCTATGGCTACACCTTC. Its protein is CASSSRDAYGYTF.

The V and J genes are TRBV5-4 and TRBJ1-2; TRBD1 matches at 7 bases. After removal of 0 bases from V and 4 bases from J, the junction contained 6 bases not matched to a gene. CDR3 length equals 15 residues. Germline V gene data show CDR1 as SGHNT and CDR2 as YYREEE (reference sequence). This CDR3 reads CASSLEGAGLYGYTF. CDR3 DNA: TGTGCCAGCAGCTTGGAGGGGGCCGGCCTCTATGGCTACACCTTC.

This chain joins TRBV29-1 and TRBJ1-5, with a possible D match to TRBD1 (5 bases). Germline V gene data show CDR1 as SQVTM and CDR2 as ANQGSEA. This CDR3 comprises 12 residues. The ends were cut back, 4 bases at V and 7 bases at J, with 11 bases in the middle. The CDR3, as DNA: TGCAGCGTTGGGGCAGGGAGACAGCCCCAGCATTTT. Translating gives CSVGAGRQPQHF.

The sample holds a few counts of this clone. The rearrangement uses TRBV19 and TRBJ2-1; maybe TRBD2 (6 bases). Trimming took 3 bases from V and 8 from J, leaving 17 bases between them. There are 15 residues in the CDR3. Looked up from germline, CDR1 is LNHDA and CDR2 is SQIVND (reference sequence). The CDR3 coding sequence is TGTGCCAGTAGTATCGGCGGGGTTATTCCCGATGAGCAGTTCTTC. Its translation: CASSIGGVIPDEQFF.

The chain employs TRBV6-1 and TRBJ2-5, with D perhaps matching TRBD1 (6 bases). Per the germline V gene, CDR1 is MNHNS and CDR2 is SASEGT. Trimming took 3 bases from V and 1 from J, leaving 15 bases between them. The CDR3 contains 16 residues. Here the CDR3 reads CASSEIPGTPQETQYF. The CDR3 DNA reads as TGTGCCAGCAGTGAGATTCCTGGGACACCCCAAGAGACCCAGTACTTC.

The rearrangement links TRBV10-3 to TRBJ1-2, with D tentatively TRBD1 (6 bases). The V gene lost 8 bases and the J gene lost 6 bases, with 22 bases spanning the gap. The CDR3 totals 15 residues. Germline values: CDR1 ENHRY, CDR2 SYGVKD. The chain's CDR3 is CAIGRGTPSPNGYTF. CDR3 nucleotide sequence: TGTGCCATCGGTAGGGGGACTCCATCACCAAATGGCTACACCTTC.